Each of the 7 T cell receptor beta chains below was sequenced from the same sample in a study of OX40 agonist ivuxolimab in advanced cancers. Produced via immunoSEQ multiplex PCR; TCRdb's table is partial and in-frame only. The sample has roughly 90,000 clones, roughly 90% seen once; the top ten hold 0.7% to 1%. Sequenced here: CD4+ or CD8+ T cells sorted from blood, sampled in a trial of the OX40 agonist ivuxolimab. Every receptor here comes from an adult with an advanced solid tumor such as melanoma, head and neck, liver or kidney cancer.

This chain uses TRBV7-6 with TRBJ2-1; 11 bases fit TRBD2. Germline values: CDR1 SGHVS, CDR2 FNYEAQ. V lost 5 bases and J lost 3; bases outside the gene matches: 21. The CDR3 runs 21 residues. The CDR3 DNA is TGTGCCAGCAGCCCCACCATAAGGTCCTCTCATAGCGGGGGGGACTACAATGAGCAGTTCTTC. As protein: CASSPTIRSSHSGGDYNEQFF. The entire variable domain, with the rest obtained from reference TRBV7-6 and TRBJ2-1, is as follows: GAGVSQSPRYKVTKRGQDVALRCDPISGHVSLYWYRQALGQGPEFLTYFNYEAQQDKSGLPNDRFSAERPEGSISTLTIQRTEQRDSAMYRCASSPTIRSSHSGGDYNEQFFGPGTRLTVL.

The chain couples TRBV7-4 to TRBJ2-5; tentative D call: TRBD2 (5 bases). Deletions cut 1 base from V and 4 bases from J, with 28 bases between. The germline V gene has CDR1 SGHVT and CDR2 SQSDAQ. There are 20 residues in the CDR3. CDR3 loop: CASSLGKRRVRPSGRETQYF. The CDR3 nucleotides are TGTGCCAGCAGCTTAGGGAAGAGACGAGTAAGACCAAGCGGTAGAGAGACCCAGTACTTC.

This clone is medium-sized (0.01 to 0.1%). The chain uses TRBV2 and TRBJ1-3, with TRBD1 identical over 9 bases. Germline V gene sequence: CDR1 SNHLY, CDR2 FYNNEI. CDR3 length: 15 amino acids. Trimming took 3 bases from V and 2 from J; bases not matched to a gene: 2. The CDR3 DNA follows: TGTGCCAGCAGTGATCGGGACAGGGCTGGAAACACCATATATTTT. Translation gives CASSDRDRAGNTIYF. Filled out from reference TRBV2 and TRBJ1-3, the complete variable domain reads EPEVTQTPSHQVTQMGQEVILRCVPISNHLYFYWYRQILGQKVEFLVSFYNNEISEKSEIFDDQFSVERPDGSNFTLKIRSTKLEDSAMYFCASSDRDRAGNTIYFGEGSWLTVV.

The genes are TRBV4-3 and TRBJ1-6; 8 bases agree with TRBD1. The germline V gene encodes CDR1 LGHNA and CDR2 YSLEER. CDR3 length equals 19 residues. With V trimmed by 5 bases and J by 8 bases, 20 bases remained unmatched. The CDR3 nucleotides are TGCGCCAGCAGCTCCACTTTTGGGACAGGCTATCATGGCGATTCACCCCTCCACTTT. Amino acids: CASSSTFGTGYHGDSPLHF.

DNA of the CDR3: TGTGCCAGCAGCCCCAGCCCAGCGGGGGGTTCCTACGAGCAGTACTTC. Translation gives CASSPSPAGGSYEQYF. The V gene is TRBV5-4, the J gene TRBJ2-7; TRBD2 agrees at 9 bases. The trim removed 4 bases at V and 1 base at J, leaving 9 bases unmatched. CDR1 and CDR2 (germline): SGHNT, YYREEE (reference sequence). The CDR3 runs to 16 residues.

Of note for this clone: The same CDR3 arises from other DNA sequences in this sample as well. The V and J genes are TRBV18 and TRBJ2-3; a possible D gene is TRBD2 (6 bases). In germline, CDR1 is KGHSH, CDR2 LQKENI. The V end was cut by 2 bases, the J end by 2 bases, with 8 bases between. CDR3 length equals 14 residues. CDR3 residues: CASSPAGYTDTQYF. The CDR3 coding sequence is TGTGCCAGCTCACCAGCGGGATACACAGATACGCAGTATTTT.

CDR3 DNA sequence: TGTGCCAGCAGTTTAGAGGGGGACTATGGCTACACCTTC. Residues: CASSLEGDYGYTF. The chain links TRBV28 to TRBJ1-2; possible D gene TRBD1, 6 bases. This CDR3 has 13 amino acids. Looked up from germline, CDR1 is MDHEN and CDR2 is SYDVKM. The V end was cut by 2 bases, the J end by 3 bases, with 7 bases between.